The 28 T cell receptor beta chains presented below share a single source sample, sequenced in a study of identical twins. TCRdb re-analysed the 5' RACE reads in MiXCR, keeping a single row per CDR3 protein. The table records about 520,000 distinct CDR3 sequences, roughly 21% of them present only once. The data were also submitted as part of a second study, on T cells expressing NK-cell markers.

Sequences were obtained from CD4+ T cells sorted from blood. These receptors originate from a woman younger than 30 in good health.

The chain employs TRBV3-1 and TRBJ1-4, with unresolved D. The CDR3 sequence is 16 residues long. CDR1 and CDR2 (germline): LGHDT, YNNKEL (reference sequence). Trimming shortened V by 4 bases and J by 5 bases, and 17 bases separated the two germline ends. The CDR3 spells CASSPVGNIRNEKLFF. CDR3 sequence (DNA): TGTGCCAGCAGCCCGGTGGGCAATATAAGGAATGAAAAACTGTTTTTT.

The chain recombines TRBV7-2 with TRBJ2-7, with TRBD2 matching over 12 bases. The CDR3 is 16 residues long. Per the germline V gene, CDR1 is SGHTA and CDR2 is FQGNSA. V was pared by 3 bases and J by 5 bases, with 8 bases of the junction left unmatched. The CDR3 sequence: CASSFQLAGGPNEQYF. The CDR3 coding sequence is TGTGCCAGCAGCTTCCAACTAGCGGGAGGCCCCAACGAGCAGTACTTC.

CDR3 in amino acids: CSARGGASGQNRGRYEQYF. CDR3 coding DNA: TGCAGTGCTAGAGGAGGGGCGTCAGGGCAAAATCGGGGTCGATACGAGCAGTACTTC. J is TRBJ2-7 and V is TRBV20-1, with D perhaps being TRBD1 or TRBD2 (5 bases each). CDR3 length: 19 residues. Trimming cost V 1 base and J 4 bases, with 29 bases left between them. Germline V gene lookup returns CDR1 DFQATT and CDR2 SNEGSKA (reference sequence).

The table lists this clonotype with a few counts. J is TRBJ2-3 and V is TRBV5-1; possible D gene TRBD2, 7 bases. Per the germline V gene, CDR1 is SGHRS and CDR2 is YFSETQ. Trimming removed 0 bases from V and 1 base from J, with 15 bases in between. This CDR3 has 17 amino acids. The CDR3 DNA reads TGCGCCAGCAGCTTGGCCAACTCGGGGGGCCGCACAGATACGCAGTATTTT. Translated: CASSLANSGGRTDTQYF.

The CDR3 here is CASSQGTGGDTEAFF. The CDR3 bases are TGTGCCAGCAGCCAAGGGACCGGAGGGGACACTGAAGCTTTCTTT. The chain employs TRBV3-1 and TRBJ1-1, with a possible D match to TRBD1 (5 bases). The germline gives CDR1 LGHDT, CDR2 YNNKEL (reference sequence). Between the trimmed V and J ends, which lost 1 base and 3 bases, there was a span of 12 bases. CDR3 length equals 15 residues.

This clonotype came up once. CDR3 coding DNA: TGTGCCAGCAGTTTAATATCTAGCGGGAGTTCCCTTACAGATACGCAGTATTTT. Translation gives CASSLISSGSSLTDTQYF. V gene TRBV27 combines with J gene TRBJ2-3; TRBD2 matches 10 bases. Germline V lookup: CDR1 MNHEY, CDR2 SMNVEV (reference sequence). The CDR3 consists of 18 residues. The junction had 11 bases not matched to a gene; V was cut back by 2 bases and J by 3 bases.

The table lists this clonotype with many counts. The V gene is TRBV7-2, the J gene TRBJ2-1; D is perhaps TRBD2 (6 bases). The ends were cut back, 3 bases at V and 2 bases at J, with 11 bases in the middle. The CDR3 runs to 15 residues. CDR1 is SGHTA, CDR2 FQGNSA, per germline. The CDR3 DNA is TGTGCCAGCAGCTTTGGGGCGGGACCCTACAATGAGCAGTTCTTC. This sequence encodes CASSFGAGPYNEQFF.

J is TRBJ1-5 and V is TRBV20-1, with D unclear. The CDR3 length is 13 residues. The germline V gene has CDR1 DFQATT and CDR2 SNEGSKA (reference sequence). V lost 6 bases and J 5 bases, leaving 14 bases between the germline ends. The DNA of the CDR3 is TGCAGTGCCTCCAATCCGTCGGATCAGCCCCAGCATTTT. This encodes CSASNPSDQPQHF.

This clonotype showed up just a few times. The chain employs TRBV12-3 or TRBV12-4 and TRBJ2-7; tentative D call: TRBD1 (7 bases). CDR3 length equals 12 residues. V lost 3 bases and J lost 10, with 13 bases in between. The CDR3 region has the DNA TGTGCCAGCAGTTTGGCAGGGGGGTATCAGTACTTC. Amino acid sequence: CASSLAGGYQYF.

This clonotype was recorded a few times. The CDR3 sequence is CSAARIRFSYNEQFF. For the CDR3, the DNA is TGCAGCGCCGCGCGGATACGGTTCTCCTACAATGAGCAGTTCTTC. This sequence joins TRBV29-1 and TRBJ2-1; the D is unclear. Trimming took 7 bases from V and 0 from J, leaving 16 bases between them. CDR1 and CDR2 from the germline V gene are SQVTM and ANQGSEA. The CDR3 has 15 residues.

The genes are TRBV21-1 and TRBJ1-1; TRBD1, the table's D call, was not compared with the DNA. TRBV21-1 is a known pseudogene. This CDR3 contains 15 residues. DNA for the CDR3: TGTGCCAGCAGCAAAGCGCTTCCGGGGAACACTGAAGCTTTCTTT. This codes for CASSKALPGNTEAFF.

This clonotype was found many times. The rearrangement joins TRBV12-3 or TRBV12-4 to TRBJ2-2; 9 bases are shared with TRBD2. J was trimmed by 5 bases and V by 3 bases; bases with no gene match: 4. This CDR3 has 15 residues. CDR3 sequence: CASSFKRGETGELFF. The CDR3 DNA follows: TGTGCCAGCAGTTTTAAGCGGGGGGAAACCGGGGAGCTGTTTTTT.

The chain employs TRBV5-1 and TRBJ2-1, with 11 nucleotides matching TRBD1. V lost 4 bases to trimming and J lost 9 bases; unmatched junction nucleotides: 15. This CDR3 comprises 17 residues. Germline V gives CDR1 SGHRS, CDR2 YFSETQ. The DNA of the CDR3 is TGCGCCAGCAGCCAAACGCCCCCGGGACAGGGGGTAGGTGAGCAGTTCTTC. Translation: CASSQTPPGQGVGEQFF.

The chain is built from TRBV27 and TRBJ2-2, with 8 bases matching TRBD2. Per germline, CDR1 MNHEY and CDR2 SMNVEV (reference sequence). V trimming: 5 bases; J trimming: 5 bases; junction bases outside the gene matches: 7. The CDR3 runs 15 residues. The CDR3 region has the DNA TGTGCCAGCAGTACCTTAGCGGGGAGTACCGGGGAGCTGTTTTTT. This translates into CASSTLAGSTGELFF.

The chain recombines TRBV5-1 with TRBJ2-7; 7 bases line up with TRBD1. The trim removed 8 bases at V and 2 bases at J, leaving 13 bases unmatched. The CDR3 is 15 amino acids. Germline V gene sequence: CDR1 SGHRS, CDR2 YFSETQ. The CDR3 loop reads CASYLTGVTPYEQYF. The CDR3 DNA reads TGCGCCAGTTACCTCACAGGGGTTACCCCCTACGAGCAGTACTTC.

This clonotype has a single count. The chain recombines TRBV20-1 with TRBJ1-1; weak D call: TRBD1 (5 bases). The V gene lost 0 bases and the J gene lost 1 base, with 12 bases spanning the gap. The germline CDR1 and CDR2 sequences are DFQATT and SNEGSKA (reference sequence). The CDR3 runs to 15 residues. The CDR3 DNA is TGCAGTGCTAGAGATCCAGGGCAGCCGAACACTGAAGCTTTCTTT. This gives the protein CSARDPGQPNTEAFF.

This clonotype has only a few counts. CDR3: CSARDRWTDTQYF. The CDR3 nucleotides read TGCAGTGCTAGGGACAGGTGGACAGATACGCAGTATTTT. The chain combines TRBV20-1 with TRBJ2-3, with 7 bases fitting TRBD1. The trim removed 3 bases at V and 3 bases at J, leaving 3 bases unmatched. The CDR3 sequence is 13 residues long. Germline assignment: CDR1 DFQATT and CDR2 SNEGSKA (reference sequence).

This clonotype was recorded many times. This sequence joins TRBV7-6 and TRBJ1-1; 8 bases line up with TRBD1. Germline-derived CDR1 and CDR2 are SGHVS and FNYEAQ. V dropped 5 bases and J dropped 3; count of bases not matched to a gene: 2. The CDR3 is 13 amino acids. The CDR3 loop is CASSPQGDTEAFF. In nucleotides, the CDR3 is TGTGCCAGCAGCCCACAGGGGGACACTGAAGCTTTCTTT.

This clonotype has at least ten counts. CDR3 nucleotides: TGTGCCAGCAGTCCCTATTCGAGGACAGGGGGTCACGAGCAGTACTTC. It specifies CASSPYSRTGGHEQYF. The chain couples TRBV12-3 or TRBV12-4 to TRBJ2-7; 10 bases fit TRBD1. This CDR3 has 16 residues. Unmatched junction bases numbered 12, after V lost 5 bases and J lost 5 bases.

This clonotype has a handful of counts. This sequence joins TRBV4-1 and TRBJ2-1; possible D gene TRBD1, 7 bases. The CDR3 has 14 amino acids. Germline lookup yields CDR1 MGHRA and CDR2 YSYEKL. V shed 4 bases and J shed 8 bases, with 15 bases lying between them. CDR3 sequence (DNA): TGCGCCAGCAGCCTGCGACAGGGCGGGGATGAGCAGTTCTTC. It translates to CASSLRQGGDEQFF.

With regard to this clonotype: The junction and the germline gene differ at one end; a read error may be behind it. The chain combines TRBV20-1 with TRBJ2-5; tentative D call: TRBD2 (6 bases). The CDR3 consists of 15 residues. The V gene's germline CDR1 is DFQATT and CDR2 SNEGSKA (reference sequence). CDR3 loop: CCARTPGLRGETQYF. In DNA, the CDR3 is TGCTGTGCTAGAACACCGGGACTTCGGGGGGAGACCCAGTACTTC.

The J gene is TRBJ2-3, the V gene TRBV20-1; perhaps TRBD1 as D (6 bases). Trimming shortened V by 5 bases and J by 3 bases, and 18 bases separated the two germline ends. The CDR3 has 15 residues. Germline CDR1 DFQATT, CDR2 SNEGSKA (reference sequence). The CDR3 protein is CSAGDRQIETDTQYF. CDR3 in DNA: TGCAGTGCTGGCGACAGGCAGATTGAAACAGATACGCAGTATTTT.

This chain connects TRBV18 to TRBJ2-1, with TRBD2 matching 13 bases. Germline V CDR1 and CDR2: KGHSH, LQKENI. Germline trimming cut 5 bases from V and 2 bases from J; bases unmatched to any gene: 3. CDR3 size: 16 residues. CDR3 protein: CASSATSGRAYNEQFF. The CDR3 DNA is TGTGCCAGCTCAGCCACTAGCGGGAGGGCCTACAATGAGCAGTTCTTC.

This clonotype was seen a handful of times. V gene TRBV15 combines with J gene TRBJ1-2; D is unclear. The germline V and J ends were trimmed by 3 bases and 2 bases, with 16 bases remaining between them. CDR1 is LNHNV, CDR2 YYDKDF, per germline (reference sequence). The length of the CDR3 is 16 residues. CDR3 sequence reads: CATSSGVAAVNYGYTF. Written as DNA, the CDR3 is TGTGCCACCAGCAGCGGGGTAGCGGCGGTAAACTATGGCTACACCTTC.

This clonotype occurred a few times. The gene calls are TRBV9 and TRBJ2-2; D may be TRBD2 (5 bases). Germline-derived CDR1 and CDR2 are SGDLS and YYNGEE. The CDR3 covers 16 residues. Trimming pared 1 base from V and 1 base from J, leaving 11 bases between. For the CDR3, the DNA is TGTGCCAGCAGCGTACCAGGAGGAGTGAACACCGGGGAGCTGTTTTTT. Its translation: CASSVPGGVNTGELFF.

V usage is TRBV15 and J usage is TRBJ2-7; the D is unclear. Germline V gene data show CDR1 as LNHNV and CDR2 as YYDKDF (reference sequence). Between the trimmed V and J ends, which lost 6 bases and 8 bases, there was a span of 17 bases. CDR3 size: 13 residues. This CDR3 is CATSRGELRKQYF. Written as DNA, the CDR3 is TGTGCCACCAGTCGAGGAGAGCTACGAAAGCAGTACTTC.

The rearrangement links TRBV15 to TRBJ2-7; TRBD2 is a possible D gene (7 bases). This CDR3 has 16 residues. Germline V gives CDR1 LNHNV, CDR2 YYDKDF (reference sequence). The germline V and J ends were trimmed by 5 bases and 3 bases, with 20 bases remaining between them. This CDR3 reads CATSPRPYGGLYEQYF. The CDR3 nucleotides are TGTGCCACCAGCCCCCGTCCCTACGGGGGGCTCTACGAGCAGTACTTC.

This chain joins TRBV11-2 and TRBJ2-7; 11 bases match TRBD1. CDR3 length: 14 residues. Looked up from germline, CDR1 is SGHAT and CDR2 is FQNNGV. Germline trimming cut 5 bases from V and 5 bases from J; bases unmatched to any gene: 5. This chain's CDR3 is CASSRWTGGNEQYF. The CDR3 DNA reads TGTGCCAGCAGCCGATGGACAGGGGGCAACGAGCAGTACTTC.